The 9 T cell receptor beta chains given below trace back to one sample, sequenced in a study of T cells in Graves' hyperthyroidism and ophthalmopathy. Researchers amplified the TCR beta CDR3 regions from RNA transcripts. The TCR CDR3 first-round RT-PCR relied on the HTBI primer set. TCRdb re-called the multiplex PCR reads through MiXCR, storing one row per CDR3 protein. The data show about 200,000 distinct CDR3 sequences, 17% seen once. Sequenced material: blood. The source of these receptors is a man aged 45-60 years with Graves' hyperthyroidism.

This clonotype has a handful of counts. The CDR3 DNA sequence: TGCAGCGTTGAAGACGGTTCTAACTATGGCTACACCTTC. Translated: CSVEDGSNYGYTF. This chain joins TRBV29-1 and TRBJ1-2; D remains unclear. Germline V gene sequence: CDR1 SQVTM, CDR2 ANQGSEA. V was trimmed by 0 bases and J by 0 bases, leaving 5 bases between them. This CDR3 spans 13 amino acids.

There are many counts of this clonotype. The rearrangement links TRBV4-2 to TRBJ2-2, with D maybe TRBD2 (6 bases). There are 16 residues in the CDR3. Germline V CDR1 and CDR2: LGHNA, YNFKEQ. V shed 0 bases and J shed 1 base, with 9 bases lying between them. The CDR3 DNA reads as TGTGCCAGCAGCCAAGAACGGCGGGAGAACACCGGGGAGCTGTTTTTT. Translated: CASSQERRENTGELFF.

The rearrangement uses TRBV7-9 and TRBJ2-3; tentative D call: TRBD1 (6 bases). V lost 5 bases, J lost 2 bases, and 17 bases lay in between. The CDR3 sequence is 16 residues long. Germline V lookup: CDR1 SEHNR, CDR2 FQNEAQ (reference sequence). Written as DNA, the CDR3 is TGTGCCAGCAGCCAAGGCGCCGGGACACCCACAGATACGCAGTATTTT. Protein: CASSQGAGTPTDTQYF.

Ten or more counts support this clonotype. The genes are TRBV5-1 and TRBJ1-3; D is uncertain. CDR3 length: 13 amino acids. V lost 7 bases and J lost 2, with 10 bases in between. The germline V gene has CDR1 SGHRS and CDR2 YFSETQ. CDR3 region: CASHNGTGNTIYF. The CDR3 bases are TGCGCCAGCCACAACGGGACTGGAAACACCATATATTTT.

This clonotype was seen a handful of times. The J gene is TRBJ2-3, the V gene TRBV4-1; D gene ambiguous. In germline, CDR1 is MGHRA, CDR2 YSYEKL. The CDR3 runs 14 residues. Deletions cut 0 bases from V and 6 bases from J, with 10 bases between. For the CDR3, the DNA is TGCGCCAGCAGCCAAGATCCCGGAGCCGATACGCAGTATTTT. Encoded protein: CASSQDPGADTQYF.

This clonotype has a count of ten or more. This chain joins TRBV24-1 and TRBJ2-1; 11 nucleotides match TRBD1. The CDR3 loop spans 15 amino acids. Germline CDR1 KGHDR, CDR2 SFDVKD. The J segment lost 9 bases and the V segment lost 4 bases, leaving 7 bases of the junction unmatched. CDR3 DNA sequence: TGTGCCACCAGTGAGCCCGGGACAGGGGGACTTGAGCAGTTCTTC. Translated: CATSEPGTGGLEQFF.

This clonotype has more than one count but fewer than ten. The chain uses TRBV20-1 and TRBJ2-3; D may be TRBD1 or TRBD2 (6 bases each). CDR1 and CDR2 from the germline V gene are DFQATT and SNEGSKA (reference sequence). The germline V and J ends were trimmed by 3 bases and 2 bases, with 15 bases remaining between them. The CDR3 is 15 amino acids. The CDR3 DNA sequence: TGCAGTGCTAGCTCGGGGGCCGGTTTCACAGATACGCAGTATTTT. It is translated as CSASSGAGFTDTQYF.

This clonotype was picked up many times. CDR3 sequence: CASSSDGEAFF. CDR3 sequence (DNA): TGTGCCAGCAGTTCAGACGGTGAAGCTTTCTTT. The V gene is TRBV28, the J gene TRBJ1-1; D call uncertain. V was cut by 4 bases and J by 7 bases, with 7 bases left in between. This CDR3 is 11 amino acids long. From germline, CDR1 is MDHEN and CDR2 SYDVKM.

Many counts were recorded for this clonotype. This chain's CDR3 is CSVEVGGEELYNEQFF. The DNA for the CDR3 is TGCAGCGTTGAGGTGGGGGGCGAGGAACTGTACAATGAGCAGTTCTTC. This rearrangement joins TRBV29-1 to TRBJ2-1; D is perhaps TRBD1 or TRBD2 (6 bases each). V lost 3 bases, J lost 4 bases, and 19 bases lay in between. CDR1 and CDR2 (germline): SQVTM, ANQGSEA. The CDR3 spans 16 residues.